This T cell receptor (beta chain) was sequenced in a study of blood T cell repertoires in COVID-19. The wider study: Samples came from the United States, Italy and Spain, spanning acute and convalescent COVID-19.

TCRdb keeps only in-frame clones here, not all; method: immunoSEQ multiplex PCR. The sample yields 90,000 to 110,000 clones, 85% seen once. This clone showed up just once. CDR3 length: 15 residues. Trimming at V came to 0 bases and at J to 2 bases, leaving 3 bases not matched to a gene. CDR1 is SGHTS, CDR2 YDEGEE, per germline. The TCR sequence derives from a man aged 50 to 60 with acute or convalescent COVID-19. The sequenced material came from peripheral blood. The J gene is TRBJ2-5, the V gene TRBV5-8; TRBD2 matches at 8 bases. The chain's CDR3 is CASSLGERGQETQYF. The CDR3 coding sequence is TGTGCCAGCAGCTTGGGCGAGCGGGGGCAAGAGACCCAGTACTTC.